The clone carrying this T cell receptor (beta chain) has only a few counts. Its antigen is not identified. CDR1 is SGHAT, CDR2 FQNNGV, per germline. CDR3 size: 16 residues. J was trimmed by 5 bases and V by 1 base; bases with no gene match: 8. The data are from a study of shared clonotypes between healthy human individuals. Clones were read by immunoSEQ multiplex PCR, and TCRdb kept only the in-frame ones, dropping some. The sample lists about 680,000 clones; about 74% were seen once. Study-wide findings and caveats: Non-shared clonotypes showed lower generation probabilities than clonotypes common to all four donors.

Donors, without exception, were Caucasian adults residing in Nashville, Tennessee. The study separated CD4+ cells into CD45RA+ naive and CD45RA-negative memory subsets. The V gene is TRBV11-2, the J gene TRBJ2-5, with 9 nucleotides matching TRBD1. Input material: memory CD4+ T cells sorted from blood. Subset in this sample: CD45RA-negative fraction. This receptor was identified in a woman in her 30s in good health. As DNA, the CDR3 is TGTGCCAGCAGCTTAGGCGCTACAGGGGGCGCGGAGACCCAGTACTTC. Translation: CASSLGATGGAETQYF.